This paragraph covers one TCR beta chain sequence. The sample belongs to a study of T cells after yellow fever vaccination. Background on the study: Some fractions had low cell numbers, and these were prepared with SMART-Seq v4 Ultra Low Input.

Germline V lookup: CDR1 SGHTA, CDR2 FQGNSA. CDR3 length: 14 amino acids. Deletions cut 0 bases from V and 5 bases from J, with 10 bases between. Using its own MiXCR run on the 5' RACE reads, TCRdb lists one record per CDR3 protein. The sample lists 300,000 to 400,000 distinct CDR3 sequences, roughly 8.7% occurring once. This chain joins TRBV7-2 and TRBJ1-1; D gene uncertain. This specimen was PBMCs, taken on the day of the first yellow fever vaccination. This receptor was identified in a man aged 18-30 years who received the YFV17D yellow fever vaccine. The CDR3 region has the DNA TGTGCCAGCAGCTTAGCCTCCCTTGTGACTGAAGCTTTCTTT. Amino acid sequence: CASSLASLVTEAFF. Filled out from reference TRBV7-2 and TRBJ1-1, the complete variable domain reads GAGVSQSPSNKVTEKGKDVELRCDPISGHTALYWYRQSLGQGLEFLIYFQGNSAPDKSGLPSDRFSAERTGGSVSTLTIQRTQQEDSAVYLCASSLASLVTEAFFGQGTRLTVV.